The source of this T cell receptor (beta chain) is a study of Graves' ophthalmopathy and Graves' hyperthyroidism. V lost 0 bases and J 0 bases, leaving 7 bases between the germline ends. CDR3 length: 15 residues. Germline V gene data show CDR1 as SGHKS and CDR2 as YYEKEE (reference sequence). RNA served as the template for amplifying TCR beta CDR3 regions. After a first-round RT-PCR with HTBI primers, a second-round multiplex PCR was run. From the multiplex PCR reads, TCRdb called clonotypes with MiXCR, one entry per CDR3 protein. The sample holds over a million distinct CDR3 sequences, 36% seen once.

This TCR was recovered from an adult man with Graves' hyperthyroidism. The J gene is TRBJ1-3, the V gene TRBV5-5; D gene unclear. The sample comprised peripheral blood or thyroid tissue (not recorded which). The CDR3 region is CASSLGGYSGNTIYF. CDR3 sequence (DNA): TGTGCCAGCAGCTTGGGCGGATACTCTGGAAACACCATATATTTT.